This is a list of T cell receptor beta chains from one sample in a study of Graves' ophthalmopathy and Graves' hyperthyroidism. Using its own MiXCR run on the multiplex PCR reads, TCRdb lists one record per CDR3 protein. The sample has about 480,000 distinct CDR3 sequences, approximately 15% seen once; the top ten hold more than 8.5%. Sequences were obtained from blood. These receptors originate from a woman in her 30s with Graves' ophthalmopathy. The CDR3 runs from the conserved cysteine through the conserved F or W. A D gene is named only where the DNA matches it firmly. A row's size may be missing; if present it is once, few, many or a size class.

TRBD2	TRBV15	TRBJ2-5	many	CATSREAGGSETQYF	TGTGCCACCAGCAGAGAGGCGGGGGGTTCAGAGACCCAGTACTTC
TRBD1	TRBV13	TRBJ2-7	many	CASSPRDRENYEQYF	TGTGCCAGCAGCCCACGGGACAGGGAAAACTACGAGCAGTACTTC
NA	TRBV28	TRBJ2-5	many	CASSPPGVYQETQYF	TGTGCCAGCAGCCCCCCCGGGGTCTACCAAGAGACCCAGTACTTC
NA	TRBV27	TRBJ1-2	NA	CASSFSAAYGYTF	TGTGCCAGCAGTTTTTCCGCAGCCTATGGCTACACCTTC
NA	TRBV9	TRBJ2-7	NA	CASSVDGMGEQYF	TGTGCCAGCAGCGTAGATGGAATGGGCGAGCAGTACTTC
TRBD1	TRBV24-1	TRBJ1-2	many	CATSETDRGVYGYTF	TGTGCCACCAGTGAAACGGACAGGGGGGTCTATGGCTACACCTTC
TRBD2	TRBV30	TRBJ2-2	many	CAWSAGPGLVAGELFF	TGTGCCTGGAGTGCGGGTCCGGGACTAGTGGCCGGGGAGCTGTTTTTT
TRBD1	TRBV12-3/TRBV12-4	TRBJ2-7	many	CASSRADRDSYEQYF	TGTGCCAGCAGTCGCGCTGACAGGGATTCCTACGAGCAGTACTTC
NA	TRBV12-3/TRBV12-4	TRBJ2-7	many	CASSLRGGREQYF	TGTGCCAGCAGTTTACGTGGGGGTCGCGAGCAGTACTTC
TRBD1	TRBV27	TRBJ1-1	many	CASSTSQGAGGTEAFF	TGTGCCAGCAGTACATCACAGGGGGCCGGAGGCACTGAAGCTTTCTTT
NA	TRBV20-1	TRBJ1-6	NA	CSARDSGGYSPLHF	TGCAGTGCTAGAGATTCTGGGGGGTATTCACCCCTCCACTTT
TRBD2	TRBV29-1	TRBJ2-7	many	CSVAGVYEQYF	TGCAGCGTAGCGGGAGTCTACGAGCAGTACTTC
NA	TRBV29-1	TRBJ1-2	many	CSTGTPNYGYTF	TGCAGCACCGGGACACCTAACTATGGCTACACCTTC
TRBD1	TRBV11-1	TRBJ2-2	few	CASSTRQGYTGELFF	TGTGCCAGCAGCACCCGACAGGGCTACACCGGGGAGCTGTTTTTT
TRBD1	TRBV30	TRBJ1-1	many	CAWKDIGTAPEAFF	TGTGCCTGGAAAGACATTGGGACAGCCCCTGAAGCTTTCTTT
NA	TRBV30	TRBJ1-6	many	CAWRKGRVSSYNSPLHF	TGTGCCTGGAGAAAGGGCAGGGTGAGCTCCTATAATTCACCCCTCCACTTT
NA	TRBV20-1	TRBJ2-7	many	CSASGTYEQYF	TGCAGTGCTAGCGGGACCTACGAGCAGTACTTC
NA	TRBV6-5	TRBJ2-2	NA	CASSYLTRQNTGELFF	TGTGCCAGCAGTTACCTGACAAGACAGAACACCGGGGAGCTGTTTTTT
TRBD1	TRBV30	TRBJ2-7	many	CAWSGQGWSYEQYF	TGTGCCTGGAGTGGACAGGGTTGGTCCTACGAGCAGTACTTC
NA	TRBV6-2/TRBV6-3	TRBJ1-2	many	CASSYGRNYGYTF	TGTGCCAGCAGCTATGGACGTAACTATGGCTACACCTTC